This TCR beta chain originates from a study of lymphopenia after photon versus proton radiotherapy. The study, taken as a whole, reports: Better survival with proton therapy was suggested as possible, not demonstrated. Photon-treated patients lost naive T cells and TCR diversity; proton-treated stayed stable. Oligoclonal CD8+ Temra expansion after nadir drove photon patients' diversity drop.

Trimming took 0 bases from V and 3 from J, leaving 2 bases between them. Germline V gene data show CDR1 as SGHVS and CDR2 as FNYEAQ. The CDR3 has 12 residues. Produced via immunoSEQ multiplex PCR; TCRdb's table is partial and in-frame only. This table has about 3,000 clones, around 93% appearing once. Comments on this clone: What it recognizes is unknown.

The chain uses TRBV7-6 and TRBJ2-5; D gene unclear. The sequenced sample was peripheral blood, obtained from a patient treated with photon-based radiotherapy. The receptor was isolated from a woman aged 70-85 years with pancreatic cancer. The CDR3, as DNA: TGTGCCAGCAGCTTAGCAAAAGAGACCCAGTACTTC. Its translation is CASSLAKETQYF.